This record concerns one T cell receptor (beta chain) sequence. Its antigen is not identified. This specimen belongs to a study of shared clonotypes between healthy human individuals. Whole-study findings and limits: Expectations were that clonotype sharing among donors would be affected by sequencing depth.

Method: immunoSEQ multiplex PCR; TCRdb's copy keeps in-frame clones and lacks some. The table has 2 million to 2.5 million clones, roughly 93% seen once. The TCR sequence derives from a man aged 18 to 30 in good health. Some clones in this sample may be carry-over from other donors' samples. Sample: naive CD4+ T cells from PBMCs. Subset indicated: CD45RA+ positively selected.

CDR3 in amino acids: CASSLAGDRGYGYTF. In nucleotides, the CDR3 is TGTGCCAGCAGCTTGGCCGGGGACAGGGGTTACGGCTACACCTTC. The V call is TRBV5-4, the J call TRBJ1-2; 10 bases match TRBD1. The junction had 7 bases not matched to a gene; V was cut back by 0 bases and J by 8 bases. CDR1 SGHNT and CDR2 YYREEE come from the germline V gene (reference sequence). The CDR3 length is 15 residues.